This TCR beta chain was identified during a study of T cells in tuberculosis. The overall study: The T cells targeted glucose monomycolate, a mycobacterial lipid, via CD1B. A South African cohort included IGRA-negative adolescents, latently infected IGRA-positive adolescents and adults with active tuberculosis. Findings of the study overall: Active tuberculosis alpha repertoires lay closer to GMM-specific TCRs than controls'.

This CDR3 is 16 amino acids long. Germline V lookup: CDR1 SNHLY, CDR2 FYNNEI. The junction had 6 bases not matched to a gene; V was cut back by 2 bases and J by 3 bases. Data came from immunoSEQ multiplex PCR; TCRdb stores just in-frame clones and leaves some out. The sample yields about 24,000 clones, less than 97% seen once. About this clone itself: Its antigen is unknown.

Sequenced sample: PBMCs. This receptor was taken from a donor between 5 and 29 years old with latent tuberculosis or without tuberculosis infection. The V call is TRBV2, the J call TRBJ2-3, with 9 bases lining up with TRBD2. CDR3 DNA sequence: TGTGCCAGCAGTGAACGTCTAGCGGGGAAGACAGATACGCAGTATTTT. Protein sequence: CASSERLAGKTDTQYF.